In this sample, the clone carrying this TCR beta chain turned up a few times. This record comes from a study of T cell repertoires in cytomegalovirus infection. Study-level information: In public TCR beta signatures, there were indications of both CMV infection and matching HLA type.

From germline, CDR1 is MNHEY and CDR2 SVGEGT. Unmatched junction bases numbered 8, after V lost 6 bases and J lost 1 base. The CDR3 consists of 16 residues. In TCRdb, the reads were re-called with MiXCR into one record per CDR3 protein. The sample lists hundreds of thousands of distinct CDR3 sequences, approximately 7% occurring once. The sequence came from a human donor in good health (CMV status not recorded). Some clones in this sample may be carry-over from other donors' samples. The sequenced sample consisted of PBMCs. The chain is built from TRBV6-2 or TRBV6-3 and TRBJ2-7; TRBD1 agrees at 11 bases. The CDR3 here is CASSLRGTGGSYEQYF. For the CDR3, the DNA is TGTGCCAGCAGCTTACGTGGGACAGGGGGGTCCTACGAGCAGTACTTC.